The rows below give T cell receptor beta chains drawn from one sample of a study of cytomegalovirus exposure and HLA in healthy donors. The repertoire was sequenced with immunoSEQ multiplex PCR; TCRdb's copy has only in-frame clones and lacks some. The top ten hold 1.4% to 1.5% of the sample, which has 60,000 to 65,000 clones, around 87% seen once. The sequencing input was PBMCs. The receptors originated from a man aged 18-30 years in good health and CMV-seronegative. Each CDR3 is given with its conserved first and last residue. Each record gives: V gene, D gene, J gene, clone size, CDR3 protein, CDR3 DNA. A D gene is named only where the DNA matches it firmly. Some rows have no size entry. The others give once, few or many, or a class for an expanded clone.

v_gene: TRBV6-5
d_gene: TRBD2
j_gene: TRBJ2-3
abundance: NA
CDR3aa: CASRLGGASDTQYF
CDR3nt: TGTGCCAGCAGGCTCGGGGGGGCATCAGATACGCAGTATTTT

v_gene: TRBV5-6
d_gene: TRBD1
j_gene: TRBJ1-5
abundance: NA
CDR3aa: CASSSGQGRQPQHF
CDR3nt: TGTGCCAGCAGCTCCGGACAGGGGAGACAGCCCCAGCATTTT

v_gene: TRBV7-6
d_gene: NA
j_gene: TRBJ1-4
abundance: NA
CDR3aa: CASSLLPLAGAVNEKLFF
CDR3nt: TGTGCCAGCAGCTTATTACCCCTTGCGGGGGCGGTTAATGAAAAACTGTTTTTT

v_gene: TRBV5-1
d_gene: NA
j_gene: TRBJ1-5
abundance: NA
CDR3aa: CASSWLAGEQPQHF
CDR3nt: TGCGCCAGCAGCTGGTTAGCAGGGGAACAGCCCCAGCATTTT

v_gene: TRBV6-5
d_gene: NA
j_gene: TRBJ1-5
abundance: few
CDR3aa: CASSYSSNQPQHF
CDR3nt: TGTGCCAGCAGTTACTCTAGTAATCAGCCCCAGCATTTT

v_gene: TRBV28
d_gene: NA
j_gene: TRBJ1-1
abundance: NA
CDR3aa: CASSLTVNTEAFF
CDR3nt: TGTGCCAGCAGTTTAACTGTGAACACTGAAGCTTTCTTT

v_gene: TRBV6-1
d_gene: TRBD1
j_gene: TRBJ1-4
abundance: NA
CDR3aa: CASSGDRANEKLFF
CDR3nt: TGTGCCAGCAGTGGGGACAGGGCGAATGAAAAACTGTTTTTT

v_gene: TRBV6-6
d_gene: TRBD1
j_gene: TRBJ1-2
abundance: NA
CDR3aa: CASSPGTGYGYTF
CDR3nt: TGTGCCAGCAGTCCCGGGACAGGCTATGGCTACACCTTC

v_gene: TRBV4-2
d_gene: TRBD1
j_gene: TRBJ2-7
abundance: NA
CDR3aa: CASSQDWDRVNEQYF
CDR3nt: TGTGCCAGCAGCCAAGACTGGGACAGGGTTAACGAGCAGTACTTC

v_gene: TRBV27
d_gene: NA
j_gene: TRBJ2-1
abundance: few
CDR3aa: CASSFSTGGGYNEQFF
CDR3nt: TGTGCCAGCAGTTTTTCAACAGGGGGGGGCTACAATGAGCAGTTCTTC

v_gene: TRBV7-9
d_gene: NA
j_gene: TRBJ1-1
abundance: NA
CDR3aa: CASSFDSDNTEAFF
CDR3nt: TGTGCCAGCAGCTTCGACAGTGATAACACTGAAGCTTTCTTT

v_gene: TRBV7-9
d_gene: NA
j_gene: TRBJ1-1
abundance: NA
CDR3aa: CASSLLTGINTEAFF
CDR3nt: TGTGCCAGCAGCTTACTAACAGGGATTAACACTGAAGCTTTCTTT

v_gene: TRBV27
d_gene: TRBD2
j_gene: TRBJ2-7
abundance: NA
CDR3aa: CASSLSASGSYEQYF
CDR3nt: TGTGCCAGCAGTTTATCGGCTAGCGGGTCCTACGAGCAGTACTTC

v_gene: TRBV30
d_gene: TRBD2
j_gene: TRBJ2-5
abundance: NA
CDR3aa: CAWSVRGGGETQYF
CDR3nt: TGTGCCTGGAGTGTAAGGGGCGGGGGGGAGACCCAGTACTTC

v_gene: TRBV6-5
d_gene: NA
j_gene: TRBJ2-7
abundance: NA
CDR3aa: CASSPTGPYEQYF
CDR3nt: TGTGCCAGCTCTCCCACAGGCCCCTACGAGCAGTACTTC

v_gene: TRBV7-3
d_gene: NA
j_gene: TRBJ1-2
abundance: NA
CDR3aa: CASSPGYVAYGYTF
CDR3nt: TGTGCCAGCAGCCCAGGGTATGTGGCCTATGGCTACACCTTC

v_gene: TRBV5-6
d_gene: TRBD2
j_gene: TRBJ2-7
abundance: NA
CDR3aa: CASSPPWGGEQYF
CDR3nt: TGTGCCAGCAGTCCCCCATGGGGGGGCGAGCAGTACTTC

v_gene: TRBV4-2
d_gene: NA
j_gene: TRBJ2-1
abundance: NA
CDR3aa: CASSQVTGNEQFF
CDR3nt: TGTGCCAGCAGCCAAGTAACGGGCAATGAGCAGTTCTTC

v_gene: TRBV7-8
d_gene: NA
j_gene: TRBJ2-7
abundance: NA
CDR3aa: CASSLAGSSYEQYF
CDR3nt: TGTGCCAGCAGCTTAGCAGGGAGCTCCTACGAGCAGTACTTC

v_gene: TRBV4-1
d_gene: NA
j_gene: TRBJ2-7
abundance: NA
CDR3aa: CASSLDTGWEQYF
CDR3nt: TGCGCCAGCAGCCTAGACACGGGGTGGGAACAGTACTTC

v_gene: TRBV5-1
d_gene: NA
j_gene: TRBJ1-2
abundance: NA
CDR3aa: CASSLAGVSGYTF
CDR3nt: TGCGCCAGCAGCTTAGCAGGGGTATCGGGCTACACCTTC

v_gene: TRBV18
d_gene: NA
j_gene: TRBJ1-1
abundance: NA
CDR3aa: CASSPLREGTEAFF
CDR3nt: TGTGCCAGCTCACCGTTGCGGGAGGGGACTGAAGCTTTCTTT

v_gene: TRBV7-9
d_gene: NA
j_gene: TRBJ2-5
abundance: NA
CDR3aa: CASSQVRGKETQYF
CDR3nt: TGTGCCAGCAGCCAAGTCAGGGGCAAAGAGACCCAGTACTTC

v_gene: TRBV7-9
d_gene: NA
j_gene: TRBJ1-3
abundance: few
CDR3aa: CASWGESGNTIYF
CDR3nt: TGTGCCAGCTGGGGAGAGTCTGGAAACACCATATATTTT

v_gene: TRBV4-1
d_gene: TRBD2
j_gene: TRBJ2-3
abundance: NA
CDR3aa: CASSLATSGGSTTDTQYF
CDR3nt: TGCGCCAGCAGCCTCGCGACTAGCGGGGGGTCAACCACAGATACGCAGTATTTT